One and the same sample provided the 20 T cell receptor beta chains below, sequenced in a study of blood T cells in healthy people across ages. A second PCR of 7 to 11 cycles used a sample-barcoded 5' primer and a J-beta primer mix. TCRdb used MiXCR to reprocess the 5' RACE reads, holding one entry per CDR3 protein. The data contain about 1.4 million distinct CDR3 sequences, around 55% of them singletons. Sequencing used blood. These receptors were collected from a young man in good health.

The chain joins TRBV6-2 or TRBV6-3 to TRBJ2-7, with D perhaps TRBD1 (5 bases). The CDR3 is 13 amino acids. Trimming removed 6 bases at V and 4 bases at J, with 13 bases between. Germline V gives CDR1 MNHEY, CDR2 SVGEGT. The CDR3 nucleotides read TGTGCCAGCAGCCGGACCAGGGAATACGAGCAGTACTTC. Translated, it gives CASSRTREYEQYF.

This sequence joins TRBV4-1 and TRBJ2-3, with TRBD1 as a possible D gene (6 bases). The germline V gene encodes CDR1 MGHRA and CDR2 YSYEKL. The CDR3 spans 15 residues. V lost 2 bases, J lost 2 bases, and 11 bases lay in between. As DNA, the CDR3 is TGCGCCAGCAGCCAACGGCACAGGGCCACAGATACGCAGTATTTT. Its translation: CASSQRHRATDTQYF.

This clonotype was counted between two and nine times. The gene calls are TRBV10-3 and TRBJ2-7, with 13 positions matching TRBD2. This CDR3 is 15 amino acids long. J gave up 2 bases and V 4 bases, and 2 bases lay outside the gene matches. Germline-derived CDR1 and CDR2 are ENHRY and SYGVKD. The CDR3 DNA follows: TGTGCCATCAGTGCGGGACTAGCGGGACCCTACGAGCAGTACTTC. It encodes CAISAGLAGPYEQYF.

This rearrangement joins TRBV4-2 to TRBJ2-1; the match to TRBD2 covers 7 bases. The CDR3 sequence is 14 residues long. Germline V gene lookup returns CDR1 LGHNA and CDR2 YNFKEQ. V shed 1 base, J shed 9 bases, and the junction held 6 bases outside the gene matches. The CDR3 reads CASSQVRSGGEQFF. The DNA of the CDR3 is TGTGCCAGCAGCCAAGTCCGGTCGGGGGGTGAGCAGTTCTTC.

J is TRBJ1-6 and V is TRBV4-2; 7 nucleotides agree with TRBD1. Trimming at V came to 0 bases and at J to 0 bases, leaving 17 bases not matched to a gene. CDR1 is LGHNA and CDR2 is YNFKEQ in the germline V gene. The CDR3 has 22 residues. DNA for the CDR3: TGTGCCAGCAGCCAAGATTGGTGGGGGAGGGACAGCTCAAGCTCCTATAATTCACCCCTCCACTTT. This translates into CASSQDWWGRDSSSSYNSPLHF.

The genes are TRBV5-4 and TRBJ2-7; D remains ambiguous. Germline CDR1 reads SGHNT; CDR2 reads YYREEE (reference sequence). The ends were cut back, 4 bases at V and 2 bases at J, with 13 bases in the middle. This CDR3 is built from 14 residues. This chain's CDR3 is CASSEADIPYEQYF. The CDR3 region has the DNA TGTGCCAGCAGCGAAGCCGACATACCCTACGAGCAGTACTTC.

In its sample, this clonotype was seen once. V and J are TRBV20-1 and TRBJ1-1; maybe TRBD1 (6 bases). The germline V and J ends were trimmed by 3 bases and 5 bases, with 25 bases remaining between them. The CDR3 contains 17 residues. CDR1 is DFQATT, CDR2 SNEGSKA, per germline (reference sequence). CDR3 residues: CSASGTLGLSWTTEAFF. In DNA form, the CDR3 reads TGCAGTGCTAGTGGGACACTTGGACTATCTTGGACTACTGAAGCTTTCTTT.

This clonotype was counted only a few times. V usage is TRBV27 and J usage is TRBJ2-5; TRBD2 matches 12 bases. The CDR3 consists of 16 residues. V lost 5 bases, J lost 4 bases, and 8 bases stayed unmatched. Germline V gene lookup returns CDR1 MNHEY and CDR2 SMNVEV (reference sequence). The CDR3 coding sequence is TGTGCCAGCAGTGCCGAGACTAGCGGGGGAGGAGAGACCCAGTACTTC. Residues: CASSAETSGGGETQYF.

The chain links TRBV6-2 or TRBV6-3 to TRBJ2-1; D unresolved. In germline, CDR1 is MNHEY, CDR2 SVGEGT. V gave up 3 bases and J gave up 5 bases, with 8 bases separating them. The length of the CDR3 is 13 residues. The DNA for the CDR3 is TGTGCCAGCAGTTATGCCAGGCACAATGAGCAGTTCTTC. The encoded protein is CASSYARHNEQFF.

This clonotype has only one observation. The junction and the germline gene differ at one end; a read error may be behind it. The chain uses TRBV4-2 and TRBJ1-1, with D hard to call. The CDR3 is 15 residues long. CDR1 is LGHNA, CDR2 YNFKEQ, per germline. The CDR3 nucleotides read TGTGCCTGCAGCTCAAGCGTAGGGTCGGGCACTGAAGCTTTCTTT. Encoded protein: CACSSSVGSGTEAFF.

The J gene is TRBJ1-5, the V gene TRBV20-1; 7 bases fit TRBD1. J lost 6 bases, V lost 0 bases, and 5 bases had no gene match. Looked up from germline, CDR1 is DFQATT and CDR2 is SNEGSKA (reference sequence). The CDR3 sequence is 14 residues long. The CDR3 DNA is TGCAGTGCTAGAGAGGCAGGGGGAGGTCAGCCCCAGCATTTT. Translated, it gives CSAREAGGGQPQHF.

The chain recombines TRBV29-1 with TRBJ1-3; D might be TRBD1 (5 bases). The V end was cut by 7 bases, the J end by 4 bases, with 14 bases between. The CDR3 is 13 residues long. Per germline, CDR1 SQVTM and CDR2 ANQGSEA. CDR3 protein: CSAQRGTGNTIYF. As DNA, the CDR3 is TGCAGCGCTCAGAGAGGGACGGGAAACACCATATATTTT.

This clonotype showed up just once. The genes are TRBV20-1 and TRBJ2-7; 13 nucleotides match TRBD2. In germline, CDR1 is DFQATT, CDR2 SNEGSKA (reference sequence). This CDR3 comprises 14 residues. With V trimmed by 6 bases and J by 3 bases, 5 bases remained unmatched. For the CDR3, the DNA is TGCAGTGCCCCCGGGACTAGCGGGATCTACGAGCAGTACTTC. Translated, it gives CSAPGTSGIYEQYF.

The chain has TRBV6-1 and TRBJ1-5; D possibly corresponds to TRBD1 (5 bases). Deletions cut 0 bases from V and 7 bases from J, with 10 bases between. There are 14 residues in the CDR3. The germline CDR1 and CDR2 sequences are MNHNS and SASEGT. The CDR3 loop is CASSEAFGDQPQHF. CDR3 DNA sequence: TGTGCCAGCAGTGAAGCGTTTGGGGACCAGCCCCAGCATTTT.

V and J are TRBV12-3 or TRBV12-4 and TRBJ2-7; TRBD2 matches at 8 bases. The junction had 7 bases not matched to a gene; V was cut back by 4 bases and J by 2 bases. The CDR3 runs to 15 residues. CDR3 bases: TGTGCCAGCAGTTCGTTAACTAGCGGTGCCTACGAGCAGTACTTC. Its protein is CASSSLTSGAYEQYF.

In its sample, this clonotype was seen many times. This chain links TRBV24-1 with TRBJ2-1; 11 bases map to TRBD2. The CDR3 spans 16 residues. V gave up 2 bases and J gave up 3 bases; unmatched junction bases: 2. Per the germline V gene, CDR1 is KGHDR and CDR2 is SFDVKD. The CDR3 coding sequence is TGTGCCACCAGTGATTCGGGGACTAGCGGCTACAATGAGCAGTTCTTC. Translating it yields CATSDSGTSGYNEQFF.

The V and J genes are TRBV29-1 and TRBJ1-2; TRBD1 might be the D (5 bases). Germline lookup yields CDR1 SQVTM and CDR2 ANQGSEA. V lost 5 bases, J lost 4 bases, and 14 bases lay in between. This CDR3 comprises 13 residues. This CDR3 is CSVREDKIYGYTF. In nucleotides, the CDR3 is TGCAGCGTTCGCGAGGACAAGATCTATGGCTACACCTTC.

The chain carries TRBV7-9 and TRBJ2-3; D is possibly TRBD1 or TRBD2 (5 bases each). The CDR3 is made up of 17 amino acids. Between the trimmed V and J ends, which lost 5 bases and 4 bases, there was a span of 22 bases. Germline loops: CDR1 SEHNR, CDR2 FQNEAQ (reference sequence). This chain's CDR3 is CASSPTPRDLEADTQYF. CDR3 DNA sequence: TGTGCCAGCAGCCCAACGCCCCGGGACCTCGAGGCAGATACGCAGTATTTT.

This clonotype was seen only a few times. CDR3 nucleotide sequence: TGTGCCAGCAGCGGCCAGGGACCCCTTTCTGGCTACACCTTC. As protein: CASSGQGPLSGYTF. The chain couples TRBV7-2 to TRBJ1-2; a weak D match, TRBD1 (5 bases). This CDR3 spans 14 amino acids. The V and J ends lost 5 bases and 7 bases respectively, with 17 bases between them. CDR1 is SGHTA, CDR2 FQGNSA, per germline.

This chain links TRBV12-3 or TRBV12-4 with TRBJ1-2; D gene unclear. Deletions cut 3 bases from V and 4 bases from J, with 21 bases between. The CDR3 has 17 residues. This CDR3 reads CASSFIPAPRGGYGYTF. DNA of the CDR3: TGTGCCAGCAGTTTTATCCCTGCCCCCCGTGGCGGCTATGGCTACACCTTC.